The 31 T cell receptor beta chains presented below share a single source sample, sequenced in a study of T cells in Graves' hyperthyroidism and ophthalmopathy (dated by TCRdb to between 2018 and 2021). Library construction relied on multiplex PCR. The sequencer was an Illumina HiSeq 2000. The TCR beta CDR3 regions were amplified from the RNA transcripts. The first round of RT-PCR for the TCR CDR3 was performed with the HTBI primer set and the Qiagen OneStep RT-PCR kit. The public reads were reprocessed in TCRdb via fastp at Q25 and MiXCR, keeping in-frame beta chains. CDR3 protein sequences are deduplicated, and each keeps its most common genes and DNA. This sample holds 300,000 to 450,000 distinct CDR3 sequences; roughly 13% were observed only once. The top ten constitute around a tenth of the sample. Source material: blood. The receptor set was obtained from a woman under 30 with Graves' hyperthyroidism.

At least ten counts were recorded for this clonotype. The chain uses TRBV4-2 and TRBJ1-5; possible D gene TRBD1, 6 bases. Germline assignment: CDR1 LGHNA and CDR2 YNFKEQ. Trimming shortened V by 0 bases and J by 7 bases, and 13 bases separated the two germline ends. The CDR3 spans 15 residues. The CDR3 sequence is CASSQDNREGQPQHF. The CDR3 nucleotides are TGTGCCAGCAGCCAAGATAACAGGGAGGGGCAGCCCCAGCATTTT.

This clonotype was counted many times. The gene calls are TRBV28 and TRBJ2-1; the match to TRBD2 covers 8 bases. Germline V lookup: CDR1 MDHEN, CDR2 SYDVKM. The CDR3 has 17 residues. With 5 bases clipped from V and 7 bases from J, the junction kept 16 bases outside the gene matches. In DNA form, the CDR3 reads TGTGCCAGCAGTCCCCTGGGGAGCGGGAGTAATAGGAATGAGCAGTTCTTC. Its protein product is CASSPLGSGSNRNEQFF. Looking up the rest from reference TRBV28 and TRBJ2-1 gives the full variable domain: DVKVTQSSRYLVKRTGEKVFLECVQDMDHENMFWYRQDPGLGLRLIYFSYDVKMKEKGDIPEGYSVSREKKERFSLILESASTNQTSMYLCASSPLGSGSNRNEQFFGPGTRLTVL.

The chain has TRBV9 and TRBJ1-1; tentatively, D is TRBD1 (6 bases). Germline CDR1 is SGDLS and CDR2 is YYNGEE. CDR3 length: 14 amino acids. V was shortened by 7 bases and J by 3 bases, with 16 bases between the two germline ends. DNA for the CDR3: TGTGCCAGCTCCAGAGACAGGTACCACACTGAAGCTTTCTTT. Its translation: CASSRDRYHTEAFF.

This clonotype was observed a few times. CDR3: CASSRPRVNYGYTF. DNA of the CDR3: TGTGCCAGCAGCCGCCCCCGGGTTAACTATGGCTACACCTTC. This chain joins TRBV7-9 and TRBJ1-2; D is uncertain. Trimming pared 5 bases from V and 1 base from J, leaving 11 bases between. Germline CDR1 and CDR2: SEHNR and FQNEAQ (reference sequence). The CDR3 loop spans 14 amino acids.

The sample holds many counts of this clonotype. The CDR3 sequence: CASSQAPWGYGYTF. CDR3 sequence (DNA): TGTGCCAGCAGCCAAGCCCCTTGGGGCTATGGCTACACCTTC. The chain joins TRBV3-1 to TRBJ1-2; D ambiguous. Germline CDR1 reads LGHDT; CDR2 reads YNNKEL (reference sequence). The CDR3 loop spans 14 amino acids. V gave up 1 base and J gave up 4 bases, with 10 bases separating them.

The CDR3 sequence: CASSLSSSSGNTIYF. CDR3 DNA sequence: TGCGCCAGCAGCTTATCGTCAAGCTCTGGAAACACCATATATTTT. The V and J genes are TRBV5-1 and TRBJ1-3, with no clear D. This CDR3 has 15 amino acids. From germline, CDR1 is SGHRS and CDR2 YFSETQ. V shed 2 bases and J shed 0 bases, with 9 bases lying between them.

This clonotype was counted between two and nine times. The chain joins TRBV28 to TRBJ2-1, with a tentative D call TRBD1 (5 bases). The germline gives CDR1 MDHEN, CDR2 SYDVKM. Trimming removed 5 bases at V and 4 bases at J, with 15 bases between. The CDR3 spans 15 residues. The CDR3 DNA follows: TGTGCCAGCAGTCCCGCAGGGCCTTCTTACAATGAGCAGTTCTTC. Translated: CASSPAGPSYNEQFF.

This clonotype has a count of ten or more. The genes are TRBV14 and TRBJ2-3; a possible D gene is TRBD2 (6 bases). Germline V gene data show CDR1 as SGHDN and CDR2 as FVKESK. The CDR3 runs 14 residues. With 1 base removed from V and 4 bases from J, the gap between germline ends came to 9 bases. The CDR3 region is CASSQVTGADTQYF. The CDR3 nucleotides are TGTGCCAGCAGCCAAGTTACGGGAGCAGATACGCAGTATTTT. The full variable domain, completed using reference TRBV14 and TRBJ2-3, is EAGVTQFPSHSVIEKGQTVTLRCDPISGHDNLYWYRRVMGKEIKFLLHFVKESKQDESGMPNNRFLAERTGGTYSTLKVQPAELEDSGVYFCASSQVTGADTQYFGPGTRLTVL.

This clonotype was picked up many times. The chain couples TRBV27 to TRBJ1-2, with 8 bases identical to TRBD1. Germline loops: CDR1 MNHEY, CDR2 SMNVEV (reference sequence). J gave up 3 bases and V 6 bases, and 9 bases lay outside the gene matches. This CDR3 has 15 residues. The CDR3 reads CASSRDRGWYYGYTF. CDR3 in DNA: TGTGCCAGCAGCCGAGACAGGGGATGGTACTATGGCTACACCTTC.

This clonotype appeared many times. The CDR3 sequence: CASTPGDLNTEAFF. As DNA, the CDR3 is TGTGCCAGCACCCCTGGTGATTTGAACACTGAAGCTTTCTTT. The J gene is TRBJ1-1, the V gene TRBV27, with no clear D. This CDR3 has 14 amino acids. Trimming took 7 bases from V and 0 from J, leaving 12 bases between them. Germline-derived CDR1 and CDR2 are MNHEY and SMNVEV (reference sequence).

Many counts were recorded for this clonotype. J is TRBJ2-1 and V is TRBV3-2; TRBD1, the D gene given by the table, was not confirmed from the DNA. TRBV3-2 corresponds to a pseudogene. CDR3 size: 16 residues. CDR3 region: CASSPPLAEPYNEQFF. CDR3 DNA: TGTGCCAGCAGCCCCCCCCTAGCGGAGCCTTACAATGAGCAGTTCTTC.

The chain carries TRBV20-1 and TRBJ2-3; 8 bases line up with TRBD2. Germline V lookup: CDR1 DFQATT, CDR2 SNEGSKA (reference sequence). The CDR3 runs 14 residues. V lost 5 bases, J lost 4 bases, and 8 bases stayed unmatched. In DNA, the CDR3 is TGCAGTGCTCTAGCGGGCTGGGCCGCAGATACGCAGTATTTT. Translated, it gives CSALAGWAADTQYF.

The table lists this clonotype with many counts. One end of the junction is discordant with germline, which a read error may explain. The V and J genes are TRBV5-1 and TRBJ2-5; D is possibly TRBD2 (5 bases). Germline lookup yields CDR1 SGHRS and CDR2 YFSETQ. The CDR3 contains 12 residues. This CDR3 reads CASSSGGETQYF. The CDR3 DNA reads TGTGCCAGCAGCTCCGGCGGGGAGACCCAGTACTTC.

This clonotype was counted at least ten times. The V gene is TRBV20-1, the J gene TRBJ1-5; 7 bases align to TRBD1. The CDR3 loop spans 16 amino acids. With V trimmed by 3 bases and J by 3 bases, 11 bases remained unmatched. CDR1 is DFQATT and CDR2 is SNEGSKA in the germline V gene (reference sequence). The CDR3 DNA is TGCAGTGCTAGCCCGAGAGGAGGGGGCCTCAATCAGCCCCAGCATTTT. Encoded protein: CSASPRGGGLNQPQHF.

This clonotype was counted between two and nine times. The chain joins TRBV30 to TRBJ1-1, with D possibly being TRBD1 (5 bases). This CDR3 comprises 12 residues. V was trimmed by 0 bases and J by 10 bases, leaving 12 bases between them. Germline values: CDR1 GTSNPN, CDR2 SVGIG (reference sequence). CDR3: CAWSVRGEGAFF. CDR3 in DNA: TGTGCCTGGAGTGTACGAGGGGAGGGAGCTTTCTTT.

This clonotype appeared a few times. The J gene is TRBJ1-5, the V gene TRBV20-1; 8 bases agree with TRBD1. V dropped 0 bases and J dropped 6; count of bases not matched to a gene: 22. The CDR3 is 20 residues long. CDR1 and CDR2 from the germline V gene are DFQATT and SNEGSKA (reference sequence). The chain's CDR3 is CSARDLWRQGIEVGSQPQHF. DNA of the CDR3: TGCAGTGCTAGAGATCTGTGGAGACAGGGGATAGAAGTTGGCAGTCAGCCCCAGCATTTT.

Many counts were recorded for this clonotype. This chain uses TRBV5-6 with TRBJ1-5, with D possibly TRBD1 on 6 matching bases. V lost 4 bases, J lost 3 bases, and 11 bases lay in between. This CDR3 has 14 amino acids. The germline V gene encodes CDR1 SGHDT and CDR2 YYEEEE. CDR3 residues: CASSPGHHNQPQHF. For the CDR3, the DNA is TGTGCCAGCAGCCCGGGACATCACAATCAGCCCCAGCATTTT.

On this clonotype itself: A much more abundant neighbour one base away suggests this may be a read error. This chain joins TRBV13 and TRBJ2-4; 11 bases agree with TRBD2. J was trimmed by 8 bases and V by 6 bases; bases with no gene match: 15. Looked up from germline, CDR1 is PRHDT and CDR2 is FYEKMQ (reference sequence). This CDR3 is built from 17 residues. For the CDR3, the DNA is TGTGCCAGCAGTGATAGTAGTAGCGGGAGGGCCCAGGACATTCAGTACTTC. It translates to CASSDSSSGRAQDIQYF.

This clonotype appeared a few times. A much larger clone differs from this one at a single base, so this may be a read error. The chain joins TRBV3-1 to TRBJ1-1; D gene uncertain. CDR1 and CDR2 from the germline V gene are LGHDT and YNNKEL (reference sequence). The CDR3 sequence is 14 residues long. The CDR3 DNA sequence: TGTGCCAGCAGGCAAGCGATGTATAACACTGAAGCTTTCTTT. Amino acid sequence: CASRQAMYNTEAFF. Using reference TRBV3-1 and TRBJ1-1 for the parts outside the CDR3, the full variable domain is DTAVSQTPKYLVTQMGNDKSIKCEQNLGHDTMYWYKQDSKKFLKIMFSYNNKELIINETVPNRFSPKSPDKAHLNLHINSLELGDSAVYFCASRQAMYNTEAFFGQGTRLTVV.

This clonotype came up many times. The chain couples TRBV9 to TRBJ1-1; D might be TRBD1 (5 bases). The CDR3 loop spans 15 amino acids. V was shortened by 4 bases and J by 1 base, with 14 bases between the two germline ends. The germline V gene encodes CDR1 SGDLS and CDR2 YYNGEE. CDR3 in amino acids: CASSPRAGRNTEAFF. DNA for the CDR3: TGTGCCAGCAGCCCTCGGGCAGGGAGGAACACTGAAGCTTTCTTT.

The J gene is TRBJ2-7, the V gene TRBV27, with TRBD1 identical over 7 bases. With 5 bases clipped from V and 2 bases from J, the junction kept 9 bases outside the gene matches. This CDR3 has 15 residues. The germline CDR1 and CDR2 sequences are MNHEY and SMNVEV (reference sequence). The CDR3 reads CASSLTGTETYEQYF. The CDR3, as DNA: TGTGCCAGCAGTCTAACCGGGACAGAGACCTACGAGCAGTACTTC.

This clonotype was detected ten times or more. The chain joins TRBV3-1 to TRBJ1-1; unclear D gene. The CDR3 is made up of 15 amino acids. Germline-derived CDR1 and CDR2 are LGHDT and YNNKEL (reference sequence). The V end lost 4 bases, the J end lost 4 bases, and 16 bases lay between the germline ends. For the CDR3, the DNA is TGTGCCAGCAGCCCGGGTATCGGGGTTGGCACTGAAGCTTTCTTT. This codes for CASSPGIGVGTEAFF.

This clonotype has a count of ten or more. V is TRBV2 and J is TRBJ1-1; D gene uncertain. The CDR3 extends over 15 amino acids. Germline values: CDR1 SNHLY, CDR2 FYNNEI. Trimming took 7 bases from V and 1 from J, leaving 16 bases between them. The CDR3 is CASIPWDGGNTEAFF. The CDR3 DNA reads as TGTGCCAGCATCCCCTGGGATGGAGGGAACACTGAAGCTTTCTTT.

This clonotype was seen repeatedly, ten times or more. This chain links TRBV29-1 with TRBJ1-1; 12 nucleotides align to TRBD1. Germline V gene lookup returns CDR1 SQVTM and CDR2 ANQGSEA. With V trimmed by 2 bases and J by 5 bases, 15 bases remained unmatched. The CDR3 consists of 18 residues. CDR3 amino acids: CSVEPTGTGGLWGTEAFF. The CDR3 nucleotides are TGCAGCGTTGAACCTACCGGGACAGGGGGCCTTTGGGGAACTGAAGCTTTCTTT.

There are many counts of this clonotype. This chain links TRBV7-6 with TRBJ1-2, with D hard to call. Germline V gene data show CDR1 as SGHVS and CDR2 as FNYEAQ. V shed 1 base and J shed 2 bases, with 20 bases lying between them. The CDR3 consists of 18 residues. This chain's CDR3 is CASSLDIGRLMRNYGYTF. The CDR3 DNA sequence: TGTGCCAGCAGCTTAGACATCGGCAGGCTGATGAGGAACTATGGCTACACCTTC.

At least ten counts were recorded for this clonotype. V gene TRBV24-1 combines with J gene TRBJ2-3, with 8 positions matching TRBD1. V was pared by 4 bases and J by 3 bases, with 11 bases of the junction left unmatched. The CDR3 is 17 amino acids. CDR1 is KGHDR, CDR2 SFDVKD, per germline. As DNA, the CDR3 is TGTGCCACCAGTGACCCATTGCGGGGACAGGAGACAGATACGCAGTATTTT. This translates into CATSDPLRGQETDTQYF.

This clonotype appeared a few times. The V and J genes are TRBV14 and TRBJ1-2; the match to TRBD1 covers 9 bases. The V segment lost 2 bases and the J segment 6 bases; nucleotides outside the gene matches: 4. CDR1 SGHDN and CDR2 FVKESK come from the germline V gene. The CDR3 length is 14 residues. CDR3 protein: CASSQWDREDGYTF. The DNA of the CDR3 is TGTGCCAGCAGCCAATGGGACAGGGAGGATGGCTACACCTTC.

Many counts were recorded for this clonotype. The chain links TRBV20-1 to TRBJ2-3; weak D call: TRBD2 (6 bases). Germline V gene data show CDR1 as DFQATT and CDR2 as SNEGSKA (reference sequence). This CDR3 is 12 amino acids long. Trimming removed 6 bases from V and 4 bases from J, with 11 bases in between. The chain's CDR3 is CSAPSSADTQYF. CDR3 nucleotide sequence: TGCAGTGCCCCATCTAGCGCAGATACGCAGTATTTT.

This clonotype was seen repeatedly, ten times or more. The genes are TRBV6-1 and TRBJ2-1; maybe TRBD2 (6 bases). CDR3 length equals 16 residues. CDR1 and CDR2 (germline): MNHNS, SASEGT. The V and J ends lost 4 bases and 2 bases respectively, with 15 bases between them. This CDR3 is CASSGEALPPYNEQFF. The CDR3 DNA sequence: TGTGCCAGCAGTGGGGAGGCCCTACCGCCCTACAATGAGCAGTTCTTC.

This clonotype was seen a few times. This chain joins TRBV12-5 and TRBJ2-5; D is possibly TRBD2 (7 bases). Trimming pared 4 bases from V and 5 bases from J, leaving 20 bases between. Germline CDR1 is LGHNT and CDR2 is FRNRAP. This CDR3 is 16 amino acids long. The chain's CDR3 is CASGSGEAGAGETQYF. In DNA form, the CDR3 reads TGTGCTAGTGGTTCCGGGGAGGCGGGGGCCGGGGAGACCCAGTACTTC. The full variable domain, rest sourced from reference TRBV12-5 and TRBJ2-5, is DARVTQTPRHKVTEMGQEVTMRCQPILGHNTVFWYRQTMMQGLELLAYFRNRAPLDDSGMPKDRFSAEMPDATLATLKIQPSEPRDSAVYFCASGSGEAGAGETQYFGPGTRLLVL.

This clonotype was counted many times. The gene calls are TRBV4-2 and TRBJ2-3; D unresolved. This CDR3 is 15 amino acids long. V was shortened by 0 bases and J by 3 bases, with 10 bases between the two germline ends. CDR1 and CDR2 from the germline V gene are LGHNA and YNFKEQ. The CDR3 DNA is TGTGCCAGCAGCCAAGATCCCGCATGGACAGATACGCAGTATTTT. It codes for CASSQDPAWTDTQYF.